This paragraph covers one T cell receptor beta chain sequence. As yet, its antigen is unknown. The CDR3 has 15 residues. The V end lost 0 bases, the J end lost 2 bases, and 8 bases lay between the germline ends. Germline V lookup: CDR1 SGHNT, CDR2 YYREEE (reference sequence). The entry originates in a study of shared clonotypes between healthy human individuals. At the level of the study: Plates per donor: three CD4 naive, three CD4 memory, two CD8 naive, one CD8 memory.

TCRdb's table, derived via immunoSEQ multiplex PCR, lists solely in-frame clones and lacks some. The sample records about 1.1 million clones, approximately 80% being singletons. Study conclusions and caveats: In contrast to clonotypes shared by all four donors, non-shared clonotypes had lower generation probabilities.

Sequencing was carried out using memory CD4+ T cells from PBMCs. The subset is: CD45RA-negative fraction. The sequence was collected from a man aged 18 to 30 in good health. Some clones in this sample may be carry-over from other donors' samples. The V call is TRBV5-4, the J call TRBJ2-2; D remains ambiguous. The CDR3 here is CASSLGSRNTGELFF. The CDR3 DNA reads TGTGCCAGCAGCTTGGGATCTCGAAACACCGGGGAGCTGTTTTTT.